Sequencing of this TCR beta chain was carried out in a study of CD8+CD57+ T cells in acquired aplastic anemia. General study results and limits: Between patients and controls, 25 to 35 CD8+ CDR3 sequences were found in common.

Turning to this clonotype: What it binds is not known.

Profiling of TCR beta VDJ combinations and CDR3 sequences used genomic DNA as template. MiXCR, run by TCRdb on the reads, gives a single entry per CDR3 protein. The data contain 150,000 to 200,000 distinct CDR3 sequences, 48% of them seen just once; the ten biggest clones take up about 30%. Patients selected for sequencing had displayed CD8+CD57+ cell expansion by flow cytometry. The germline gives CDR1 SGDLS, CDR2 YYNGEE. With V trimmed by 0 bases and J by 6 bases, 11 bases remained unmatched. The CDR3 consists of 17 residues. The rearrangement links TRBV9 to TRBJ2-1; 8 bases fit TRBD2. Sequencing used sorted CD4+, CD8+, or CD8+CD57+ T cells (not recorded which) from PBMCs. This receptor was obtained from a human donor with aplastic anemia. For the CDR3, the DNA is TGTGCCAGCAGCGTAGTTTTAAGAGCGGGAGATCTCAATGAGCAGTTCTTC. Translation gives CASSVVLRAGDLNEQFF. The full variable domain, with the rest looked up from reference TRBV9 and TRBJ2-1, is DSGVTQTPKHLITATGQRVTLRCSPRSGDLSVYWYQQSLDQGLQFLIQYYNGEERAKGNILERFSAQQFPDLHSELNLSSLELGDSALYFCASSVVLRAGDLNEQFFGPGTRLTVL.